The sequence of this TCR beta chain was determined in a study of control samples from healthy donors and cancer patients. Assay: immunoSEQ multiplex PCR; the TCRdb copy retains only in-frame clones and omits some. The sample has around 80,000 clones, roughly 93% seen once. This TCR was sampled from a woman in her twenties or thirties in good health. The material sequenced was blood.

The CDR3 sequence is CATSDSGRVNEQFF. CDR3 in DNA: TGTGCCACCAGTGATTCAGGAAGGGTGAATGAGCAGTTCTTC. The chain is built from TRBV24-1 and TRBJ2-1; no clear D. Germline V CDR1 and CDR2: KGHDR, SFDVKD. The CDR3 spans 14 residues. The ends were cut back, 2 bases at V and 7 bases at J, with 11 bases in the middle.